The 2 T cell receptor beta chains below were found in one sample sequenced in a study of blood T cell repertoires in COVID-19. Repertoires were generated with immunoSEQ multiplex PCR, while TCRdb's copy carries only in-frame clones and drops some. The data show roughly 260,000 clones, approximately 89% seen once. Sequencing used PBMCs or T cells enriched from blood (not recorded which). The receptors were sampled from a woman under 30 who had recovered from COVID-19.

The CDR3 spells CASSLWSSGSSYNEQFF. Here the CDR3 DNA reads TGTGCCAGCAGTTTATGGTCTAGCGGGAGCTCCTACAATGAGCAGTTCTTC. J is TRBJ2-1 and V is TRBV28, with 10 nucleotides matching TRBD2. Germline CDR1 reads MDHEN; CDR2 reads SYDVKM. The CDR3 consists of 17 residues. V lost 0 bases, J lost 0 bases, and 2 bases stayed unmatched.

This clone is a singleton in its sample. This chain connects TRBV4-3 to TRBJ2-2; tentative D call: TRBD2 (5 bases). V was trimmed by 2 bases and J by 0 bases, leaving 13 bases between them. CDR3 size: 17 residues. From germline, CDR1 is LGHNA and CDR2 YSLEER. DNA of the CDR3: TGCGCCAGCAGCCAAAGAGCCGGGAACGCGAACACCGGGGAGCTGTTTTTT. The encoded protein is CASSQRAGNANTGELFF.